The next 16 T cell receptor beta chains were all read from a single sample in a study of post-analysis software for immune sequencing data. Libraries were made from TCR beta cDNA, and they carried unique molecular identifiers. In TCRdb, the PCR reads were re-called with MiXCR into one record per CDR3 protein. The sample has about 770,000 distinct CDR3 sequences, around 42% seen once; the top ten hold over 4.5%. Antigens of these TCRs are unknown. Overall study findings and caveats: TRBV segments more frequent in patients than in controls numbered five and included TRBV5-6, TRBV5-1 and TRBV20-1.

Sequencing was carried out using blood. These receptors were taken from a girl between 10 and 17 years old with multiple sclerosis.

This clonotype was observed a few times. The CDR3 spells CAISEERQGNYGYTF. In DNA form, the CDR3 reads TGTGCCATCAGTGAAGAGAGGCAGGGAAACTATGGCTACACCTTC. The chain carries TRBV10-3 and TRBJ1-2; weak D call: TRBD1 (5 bases). CDR3 length: 15 residues. The V gene lost 3 bases and the J gene lost 2 bases, with 13 bases spanning the gap. Germline-derived CDR1 and CDR2 are ENHRY and SYGVKD.

This chain links TRBV3-1 with TRBJ1-1; 7 bases line up with TRBD1. CDR3 length: 15 residues. The junction had 5 bases not matched to a gene; V was cut back by 4 bases and J by 0 bases. CDR1 and CDR2 (germline): LGHDT, YNNKEL (reference sequence). CDR3 sequence reads: CASSRATGMNTEAFF. The CDR3 DNA follows: TGTGCCAGCAGCCGGGCGACAGGGATGAACACTGAAGCTTTCTTT.

V and J are TRBV4-3 and TRBJ2-7; D perhaps matches TRBD1 (5 bases). Germline loops: CDR1 LGHNA, CDR2 YSLEER. There are 13 residues in the CDR3. The V gene lost 0 bases and the J gene lost 5 bases, with 8 bases spanning the gap. In DNA, the CDR3 is TGCGCCAGCAGCCAAGATAGACAGCACGAGCAGTACTTC. It encodes CASSQDRQHEQYF.

The rearrangement uses TRBV2 and TRBJ1-2, with 11 bases aligning to TRBD1. The CDR3 consists of 13 residues. J gave up 8 bases and V 6 bases, and 5 bases lay outside the gene matches. CDR1 and CDR2 from the germline V gene are SNHLY and FYNNEI. DNA for the CDR3: TGTGCCAGCAGAGGGACAGGGGGTTCCGGCTACACCTTC. This codes for CASRGTGGSGYTF.

This clonotype was observed a single time. The rearrangement joins TRBV29-1 to TRBJ2-7, with TRBD1 matching over 7 bases. CDR1 is SQVTM, CDR2 ANQGSEA, per germline. With V trimmed by 7 bases and J by 3 bases, 6 bases remained unmatched. This CDR3 contains 12 residues. The CDR3 DNA reads TGCAGCGCCGGGACAGTCCGCTACGAGCAGTACTTC. Translation: CSAGTVRYEQYF.

This clonotype was seen a few times. The V gene is TRBV29-1, the J gene TRBJ1-2; D uncertain. The length of the CDR3 is 12 residues. From germline, CDR1 is SQVTM and CDR2 ANQGSEA. V was clipped by 8 bases and J by 4 bases, with 14 bases between them. This CDR3 reads CSLWSEGYGYTF. CDR3 in DNA: TGCAGCCTCTGGTCCGAGGGCTATGGCTACACCTTC.

V usage is TRBV20-1 and J usage is TRBJ2-1; 8 nucleotides line up with TRBD2. Germline assignment: CDR1 DFQATT and CDR2 SNEGSKA (reference sequence). This CDR3 has 17 residues. The junction had 15 bases not matched to a gene; V was cut back by 6 bases and J by 2 bases. CDR3 sequence: CSALPGVDSGAYNEQFF. In DNA, the CDR3 is TGCAGTGCCCTCCCTGGGGTAGATAGCGGGGCCTACAATGAGCAGTTCTTC.

This clonotype was counted a few times. V is TRBV29-1 and J is TRBJ2-7; 8 positions match TRBD2. J gave up 4 bases and V 4 bases, and 6 bases lay outside the gene matches. Per the germline V gene, CDR1 is SQVTM and CDR2 is ANQGSEA. CDR3 length: 13 residues. The CDR3 here is CSVVTAGDYEQYF. The DNA of the CDR3 is TGCAGCGTTGTGACAGCGGGAGATTACGAGCAGTACTTC.

The chain carries TRBV20-1 and TRBJ1-1; the D gene is possibly TRBD1 (6 bases). V lost 4 bases to trimming and J lost 11 bases, with 23 bases between them. The CDR3 totals 14 residues. Germline V gene lookup returns CDR1 DFQATT and CDR2 SNEGSKA (reference sequence). CDR3: CSATNRGQGRVAFF. The CDR3 DNA reads as TGCAGTGCTACAAATCGGGGGCAGGGGAGAGTTGCTTTCTTT.

The DNA of the CDR3 is TGTGCCAGCAGCTTAAGTGGGGACGGCTCAGGAGGCTACACCTTC. This encodes CASSLSGDGSGGYTF. The chain carries TRBV7-2 and TRBJ1-2; the D gene is possibly TRBD1 (5 bases). Trimming cost V 2 bases and J 8 bases, with 18 bases left between them. The CDR3 totals 15 residues. The germline CDR1 and CDR2 sequences are SGHTA and FQGNSA.

In its sample, this clonotype was seen a few times. The chain is built from TRBV20-1 and TRBJ1-5; 7 bases fit TRBD1. Germline CDR1 DFQATT, CDR2 SNEGSKA (reference sequence). Unmatched junction bases numbered 8, after V lost 5 bases and J lost 1 base. The CDR3 is 15 amino acids. The CDR3 coding sequence is TGCAGTGCTTGCCCCGGGACAGCAAGCAATCAGCCCCAGCATTTT. Encoded protein: CSACPGTASNQPQHF.

The J gene is TRBJ2-1, the V gene TRBV9; 12 bases line up with TRBD2. CDR3 length: 19 amino acids. The V segment lost 1 base and the J segment 6 bases; nucleotides outside the gene matches: 14. Germline V gene lookup returns CDR1 SGDLS and CDR2 YYNGEE. DNA for the CDR3: TGTGCCAGCAGCGTAATGCTAGCGGGAGGGCCCGGTACCGGCAATGAGCAGTTCTTC. This encodes CASSVMLAGGPGTGNEQFF.

This sequence joins TRBV6-4 and TRBJ1-5; D remains ambiguous. This CDR3 comprises 17 residues. Germline V gene lookup returns CDR1 MRHNA and CDR2 SNTAGT. Trimming stripped 0 bases from V and 4 bases from J, with 16 bases between. The CDR3 bases are TGTGCCAGCAGTGACTCACTCCCGGCCAACGGGAATCAGCCCCAGCATTTT. Protein product: CASSDSLPANGNQPQHF.

In its sample, this clonotype was seen a few times. This chain joins TRBV6-2 or TRBV6-3 and TRBJ2-7; D ambiguous. The DNA end is a closer match to TRBJ2-5, so the J assignment may be wrong. Germline CDR1 MNHEY, CDR2 SVGEGT. The CDR3 has 13 residues. The chain's CDR3 is CASSYSIDETQYF. DNA of the CDR3: TGTGCCAGCAGTTACTCTATCGATGAGACCCAGTACTTC.

The CDR3 region is CASTIQRQETQYF. As DNA, the CDR3 is TGTGCCAGCACAATACAGCGGCAAGAGACCCAGTACTTC. The rearrangement uses TRBV12-3 or TRBV12-4 and TRBJ2-5, with a possible D match to TRBD2 (5 bases). The CDR3 is made up of 13 amino acids. V was cut by 7 bases and J by 2 bases, with 11 bases left in between.

The chain joins TRBV6-5 to TRBJ1-6; D is uncertain. This CDR3 is built from 17 residues. Germline V CDR1 and CDR2: MNHEY, SVGAGI. Trimming shortened V by 0 bases and J by 5 bases, and 14 bases separated the two germline ends. The CDR3 reads CASSYSLSGKDNSPLHF. The CDR3 nucleotides read TGTGCCAGCAGTTACTCTTTATCGGGGAAGGATAATTCACCCCTCCACTTT.